This TCR beta chain was identified during a study of blood T cells in healthy people across ages. A second about 6 to 12 cycle PCR used barcoded and J-beta primers. TCRdb re-derived calls from the 5' RACE reads in MiXCR, one entry per CDR3 protein. In the table there are 2 million or so distinct CDR3 sequences, less than 50% of which are singletons. The receptor was isolated from a woman aged 40 to 50 in good health. Sequencing input: blood.

CDR3 bases: TGTGCCAGCAGCCAAGTGGCGTCCCAAGAGACCCAGTACTTC. This sequence encodes CASSQVASQETQYF. The chain is built from TRBV4-2 and TRBJ2-5; D is uncertain. V lost 1 base and J lost 1, with 7 bases in between. The CDR3 covers 14 residues. Germline V CDR1 and CDR2: LGHNA, YNFKEQ.